The 15 T cell receptor beta chains in this list originate from one sample, sequenced in a study of human T cells and chemical hapten exposure. This sample's time point: pre-sensitization, week 0. The treatment is: therapeutic diphenylcyclopropenone sensitization with weekly scalp DPC. TCRdb used MiXCR to reprocess the RACE reads, holding one entry per CDR3 protein. The data show about 85,000 distinct CDR3 sequences, with about 8% seen just once and roughly 2.6% held by the top ten. The input for sequencing was whole blood, taken in connection with sensitization to the hapten diphenylcyclopropenone (DPC). The receptors come from a man aged 35 to 55 with alopecia areata. Some clones in this sample may be carry-over from other donors' samples.

The chain carries TRBV7-3 and TRBJ1-2, with TRBD1 matching over 8 bases. This CDR3 contains 13 residues. Germline V lookup: CDR1 SGHTA, CDR2 FQGTGA. V lost 5 bases to trimming and J lost 7 bases; unmatched junction nucleotides: 6. CDR3 in DNA: TGTGCCAGCAGCGTCACAGGGGGTTCTGGCTACACCTTC. Translating gives CASSVTGGSGYTF.

The chain uses TRBV28 and TRBJ2-7; TRBD1 might be the D (6 bases). There are 16 residues in the CDR3. The V end was cut by 5 bases, the J end by 3 bases, with 20 bases between. CDR1 and CDR2 (germline): MDHEN, SYDVKM. CDR3 sequence reads: CASSTRQVHLIYEQYF. The CDR3 nucleotides are TGTGCCAGCAGTACCCGACAGGTTCACCTAATCTACGAGCAGTACTTC.

At least ten counts were recorded for this clonotype. The chain is built from TRBV29-1 and TRBJ1-1; the D is unclear. The V end was cut by 6 bases, the J end by 4 bases, with 12 bases between. From germline, CDR1 is SQVTM and CDR2 ANQGSEA. The CDR3 extends over 12 amino acids. The CDR3 nucleotides are TGCAGCGTAAGGGAGTACGGCACTGAAGCTTTCTTT. Protein: CSVREYGTEAFF.

This clonotype turned up a few times. This chain joins TRBV7-2 and TRBJ2-3; D might be TRBD2 (6 bases). The V gene's germline CDR1 is SGHTA and CDR2 FQGNSA. The CDR3 totals 14 residues. V was trimmed by 5 bases and J by 4 bases, leaving 13 bases between them. The CDR3 reads CASSAGRGSDTQYF. In nucleotides, the CDR3 is TGTGCCAGCAGCGCCGGACGGGGGTCAGATACGCAGTATTTT.

The V call is TRBV5-4, the J call TRBJ2-2; D perhaps matches TRBD2 (5 bases). Trimming left V 4 bases short and J 4 bases short, with 26 bases between. This CDR3 is 19 amino acids long. Germline V gene lookup returns CDR1 SGHNT and CDR2 YYREEE (reference sequence). CDR3 loop: CASSGRGGTESDPTGELFF. The CDR3 DNA follows: TGTGCCAGCAGCGGGCGAGGAGGCACAGAGTCGGACCCCACCGGGGAGCTGTTTTTT.

The V and J genes are TRBV11-3 and TRBJ2-1; TRBD2 matches at 15 bases. J lost 7 bases, V lost 6 bases, and 1 base had no gene match. This CDR3 has 14 residues. CDR1 and CDR2 (germline): SGHNT, YENEEA. The CDR3 reads CASRGLAGGNEQFF. The CDR3, as DNA: TGTGCCAGCAGGGGACTAGCGGGAGGTAATGAGCAGTTCTTC.

This chain joins TRBV7-6 and TRBJ1-2; 9 bases fit TRBD1. J gave up 0 bases and V 0 bases, and 23 bases lay outside the gene matches. From germline, CDR1 is SGHVS and CDR2 FNYEAQ. CDR3 length: 23 amino acids. In DNA, the CDR3 is TGTGCCAGCAGCTTAGCTCTGAATAGAGGGGGACAGGGTGTCTCCAGCACTAACTATGGCTACACCTTC. Translating it yields CASSLALNRGGQGVSSTNYGYTF.

This clonotype was found a few times. The chain couples TRBV5-1 to TRBJ2-3, with TRBD2 matching over 12 bases. V trimming: 6 bases; J trimming: 6 bases; junction bases outside the gene matches: 8. CDR1 is SGHRS and CDR2 is YFSETQ in the germline V gene. The CDR3 runs to 15 residues. The CDR3 here is CASTQLAGGGDTQYF. The CDR3 coding sequence is TGCGCCAGCACGCAACTAGCGGGAGGAGGTGATACGCAGTATTTT.

There are many counts of this clonotype. This sequence joins TRBV24-1 and TRBJ2-1; 8 bases fit TRBD2. In germline, CDR1 is KGHDR, CDR2 SFDVKD. J gave up 16 bases and V 3 bases, and 7 bases lay outside the gene matches. This CDR3 is 12 amino acids long. Here the CDR3 DNA reads TGTGCCACCAGTGATGGGACTAGTCATCATTTCTTC. It is translated as CATSDGTSHHFF.

This clonotype was detected ten times or more. The chain has TRBV30 and TRBJ2-1; D is unclear. Germline-derived CDR1 and CDR2 are GTSNPN and SVGIG (reference sequence). V was cut by 0 bases and J by 6 bases, with 6 bases left in between. The CDR3 is 12 amino acids. CDR3 DNA sequence: TGTGCCTGGAGTGTCTCAAGCAATGAGCAGTTCTTC. Translated, it gives CAWSVSSNEQFF.

This clonotype was counted a few times. V gene TRBV5-1 combines with J gene TRBJ2-1, with TRBD2 matching 7 bases. The CDR3 length is 16 residues. CDR1 is SGHRS, CDR2 YFSETQ, per germline. V lost 2 bases, J lost 2 bases, and 7 bases stayed unmatched. Written as DNA, the CDR3 is TGCGCCAGCAGCTTCGGGGCGGGAGTCGCCTACAATGAGCAGTTCTTC. Residues: CASSFGAGVAYNEQFF.

This clonotype was seen many times. The rearrangement uses TRBV3-1 and TRBJ2-2; 10 bases are a match to TRBD2. The V gene end was trimmed by 0 bases and the J gene end by 3 bases; junction bases not matched to a gene: 4. The germline CDR1 and CDR2 sequences are LGHDT and YNNKEL (reference sequence). This CDR3 region has 17 residues. This CDR3 reads CASSQEAGGPHTGELFF. CDR3 in DNA: TGTGCCAGCAGCCAAGAAGCGGGAGGGCCACACACCGGGGAGCTGTTTTTT.

This clonotype was found many times. This rearrangement joins TRBV28 to TRBJ2-5, with D perhaps TRBD2 (6 bases). Germline V gene data show CDR1 as MDHEN and CDR2 as SYDVKM. V dropped 4 bases and J dropped 5 bases, with 17 bases sitting between them. This CDR3 has 15 amino acids. The CDR3 region is CASSSYGGIAETQYF. The CDR3 nucleotides read TGTGCCAGCAGTTCCTATGGGGGGATAGCGGAGACCCAGTACTTC.

The J gene is TRBJ2-1, the V gene TRBV28, with D tentatively TRBD2 (7 bases). Germline V gene lookup returns CDR1 MDHEN and CDR2 SYDVKM. Trimming removed 3 bases at V and 9 bases at J, with 21 bases between. The CDR3 loop spans 16 amino acids. CDR3 sequence reads: CASSFEGEGLHTEQFF. Here the CDR3 DNA reads TGTGCCAGCAGTTTTGAGGGGGAGGGCCTCCATACTGAGCAGTTCTTC.

This clonotype showed up just a few times. The V call is TRBV6-1, the J call TRBJ1-1; no reliable D call. Trimming cost V 4 bases and J 5 bases, with 14 bases left between them. Germline V lookup: CDR1 MNHNS, CDR2 SASEGT. The CDR3 has 14 amino acids. The CDR3 sequence: CASSALRGGTEAFF. CDR3 DNA sequence: TGTGCCAGCAGTGCTCTCCGGGGTGGGACTGAAGCTTTCTTT.